A single sample gave rise to the 13 T cell receptor beta chains below, sequenced in a study of blood T cells in healthy people across ages (dated by TCRdb to between 2015 and 2016). Library preparation employed 5' RACE. These reads were obtained on an Illumina HiSeq 2500. A second PCR of roughly 7 to 11 cycles was performed with a sample-barcoded 5' primer and a J-beta primer mix. The raw public data were reprocessed by TCRdb itself: fastp quality trimming at Q25, MiXCR clonotype calling, in-frame beta chains only. CDR3 protein sequences are deduplicated, and each keeps its most common genes and DNA. The sample yields roughly 1,100,000 distinct CDR3 sequences; approximately 25% were counted once. The ten largest clones capture approximately 0.79% of the sample. The same data also went into a second study, on T cells of mothers and their children.

The sample taken for sequencing was blood. Receptors were obtained from a girl aged 2 to 9 in good health.

This chain joins TRBV6-1 and TRBJ2-1; D is perhaps TRBD1 (5 bases). Germline CDR1 MNHNS, CDR2 SASEGT. Deletions cut 6 bases from V and 2 bases from J, with 17 bases between. This CDR3 contains 16 residues. CDR3 in amino acids: CASRLYSGIPYNEQFF. DNA of the CDR3: TGTGCCAGCAGACTATACTCAGGGATACCCTACAATGAGCAGTTCTTC.

This clonotype was seen a few times. The chain links TRBV2 to TRBJ2-5; D is undetermined. Trimming left V 4 bases short and J 5 bases short, with 8 bases between. This CDR3 is 12 amino acids long. Germline CDR1 reads SNHLY; CDR2 reads FYNNEI. The CDR3 protein is CASSGVWETQYF. The CDR3 nucleotides read TGTGCCAGCAGTGGCGTTTGGGAGACCCAGTACTTC.

Notes on this clonotype: Here the CDR3 omits its conserved ending phenylalanine or tryptophan, so a read error is the likely source. V usage is TRBV9 and J usage is TRBJ2-3; the D gene could be TRBD1 or TRBD2 (6 bases each). Germline V CDR1 and CDR2: SGDLS, YYNGEE. This CDR3 is built from 15 residues. Trimming removed 3 bases from V and 6 bases from J, with 17 bases in between. In nucleotides, the CDR3 is TGTGCCAGCAGCGCCGTCGGGGGCCTCGGGGATACGCAGTATCTT. It encodes CASSAVGGLGDTQYL.

The V and J genes are TRBV11-2 and TRBJ2-1, with no clear D. The DNA matches TRBJ2-7 better at its end, which makes the J call doubtful. The V gene's germline CDR1 is SGHAT and CDR2 FQNNGV. This CDR3 comprises 12 residues. CDR3 bases: TGTGCCAGCAGCCCAATACGCTACGAGCAGTACTTC. Translated: CASSPIRYEQYF.

There are a few counts of this clonotype. J is TRBJ2-7 and V is TRBV20-1; unclear D gene. Germline V gene data show CDR1 as DFQATT and CDR2 as SNEGSKA (reference sequence). Trimming removed 0 bases at V and 3 bases at J, with 12 bases between. The CDR3 sequence is 14 residues long. The CDR3 loop reads CSARDRTDLYEQYF. The CDR3 DNA reads TGCAGTGCTAGAGATCGAACAGATCTCTACGAGCAGTACTTC.

The CDR3 sequence: CATSDLPDEQFF. The CDR3 nucleotides read TGTGCCACCAGTGATTTGCCTGATGAGCAGTTCTTC. The chain recombines TRBV24-1 with TRBJ2-5, with D uncertain. TRBJ2-1 explains the end of the DNA better; the J call may be wrong. This CDR3 spans 12 amino acids. Per the germline V gene, CDR1 is KGHDR and CDR2 is SFDVKD.

The V and J genes are TRBV12-3 or TRBV12-4 and TRBJ1-2; D gene uncertain. The CDR3 has 13 amino acids. Trimming left V 3 bases short and J 7 bases short, with 12 bases between. CDR3 nucleotide sequence: TGTGCCAGCAGTTTCCCCCTGGTAGGTGGCTACACCTTC. Protein product: CASSFPLVGGYTF.

This clonotype appeared a few times. The V and J genes are TRBV15 and TRBJ2-1; 7 nucleotides match TRBD2. Germline loops: CDR1 LNHNV, CDR2 YYDKDF (reference sequence). CDR3 length: 16 residues. Trimming cost V 0 bases and J 5 bases; bases outside gene matches: 7. The CDR3 sequence is CATSRDLAGAHNEQFF. The CDR3 DNA follows: TGTGCCACCAGCAGAGATCTGGCGGGAGCACACAATGAGCAGTTCTTC. Complete variable domain (other parts from reference TRBV15 and TRBJ2-1): DAMVIQNPRYQVTQFGKPVTLSCSQTLNHNVMYWYQQKSSQAPKLLFHYYDKDFNNEADTPDNFQSRRPNTSFCFLDIRSPGLGDTAMYLCATSRDLAGAHNEQFFGPGTRLTVL.

This chain uses TRBV9 with TRBJ2-1; 7 bases fit TRBD2. CDR1 SGDLS and CDR2 YYNGEE come from the germline V gene. The CDR3 is 15 residues long. V lost 4 bases and J lost 7; bases outside the gene matches: 11. CDR3 sequence reads: CASSSSGGPLNEQFF. The CDR3 coding sequence is TGTGCCAGCAGCTCATCGGGGGGACCGCTTAATGAGCAGTTCTTC.

The V gene is TRBV3-1, the J gene TRBJ2-7; the D gene is possibly TRBD2 (6 bases). Germline-derived CDR1 and CDR2 are LGHDT and YNNKEL (reference sequence). This CDR3 contains 14 residues. The V and J ends lost 4 bases and 0 bases respectively, with 10 bases between them. The CDR3 here is CASSRDFSSYEQYF. DNA for the CDR3: TGTGCCAGCAGCCGGGACTTTAGCTCCTACGAGCAGTACTTC.

This clonotype was detected a few times. The V gene is TRBV5-1, the J gene TRBJ2-5; 9 bases agree with TRBD2. TRBJ2-1 explains the end of the DNA better; the J call may be wrong. The CDR3 has 15 residues. CDR1 SGHRS and CDR2 YFSETQ come from the germline V gene. The CDR3 bases are TGCGCCAGCAGCCTGGGACTAGCAAGGGGGGATGAGCAGTTCTTC. Its protein is CASSLGLARGDEQFF.

A few counts support this clonotype. This chain connects TRBV20-1 to TRBJ2-5, with D perhaps matching TRBD2 (5 bases). The better agreement between TRBJ2-1 and the DNA end casts doubt on the J call. The CDR3 runs 15 residues. The germline V gene encodes CDR1 DFQATT and CDR2 SNEGSKA (reference sequence). DNA for the CDR3: TGCAGTGCTAATACCTGGCCAGCGGACTACAATGAGCAGTTCTTC. Its translation is CSANTWPADYNEQFF.

A few counts support this clonotype. The junction shows a germline mismatch at one end, possibly a read error. This sequence joins TRBV7-9 and TRBJ2-3, with TRBD2 matching over 7 bases. This CDR3 spans 14 amino acids. Germline V gives CDR1 SEHNR, CDR2 FQNEAQ (reference sequence). For the CDR3, the DNA is TGTGCCCGCAGCTTTGAACTAGCGTCAGATACGCAGTATTTT. Translated: CARSFELASDTQYF.